This is a list of T cell receptor beta chains from one sample in a study of response to subunit inactivated influenza vaccine. TCRdb redid the calling of the RT-PCR reads with MiXCR, one entry per CDR3 protein. This table holds some 640,000 distinct CDR3 sequences, roughly 14% found once. Sequencing was performed on PBMCs from blood, taken roughly 15 days before vaccination. The receptors come from a man aged 45-60 years who received an inactivated influenza vaccine. The CDR3 runs from the conserved cysteine through the conserved F or W.

V,CDR3
TRBV3-1,CASSQDLMGQRGVAFF
TRBV20-1,CSAPWRYQETQYF
TRBV19,CASSSISGRFYNEQFF
TRBV4-1,CASSQDDRGVYEQYF
TRBV2,CASSVGPTNTGELFF
TRBV4-1,CASSQEGTRGRTEAFF
TRBV29-1,CSVEENSNQPQHF
TRBV11-1,CASSFISDNSPLHF
TRBV6-6,CASSYSPEETQYF
TRBV6-5,CASGNRGTGLISLAVSNQPQHF
TRBV29-1,CSVDGKSYNEQFF
TRBV20-1,CSATEGLAGGISTDTQYF
TRBV18,CASSPGTLQYF
TRBV4-2,CASSQVTGTRQETQYF
TRBV6-1,CASSPRFDTEAFF
TRBV11-2,CASSPATNYGYTF
TRBV20-1,CSARDLTSGNTDTQYF
TRBV6-4,CASSDSRSGGSTDTQYF
TRBV3-1,CASSQRVGEAFF
TRBV6-2/TRBV6-3,CASRYPAGATYEQYF
TRBV15,CATSRDEASGVTDTQYF
TRBV5-1,CASSLAPNSYNSPLHF
TRBV28,CASSTRRQGVTYEQYF
TRBV4-1,CASSQLHRGPNTGELFF
TRBV5-1,CDSSLDSGRAVSSTQYF
TRBV11-3,CASSSRTSGNHNEQFF
TRBV24-1,CATSFTGGTEAFF
TRBV12-3/TRBV12-4,CASSFPTYTGELFF
TRBV5-1,CASSLEGLAGPTDTQYF
TRBV5-4,CASSPTGQGPYYGYTF
TRBV5-1,CASSFRASGDTEAFF
TRBV20-1,CSARDLSLGAYNEQFF
TRBV20-1,CSARVRTSYEQYF
TRBV20-1,CSVASGGALTNTQYF
TRBV20-1,CSARGLAGGSNEQFF
TRBV4-2,CASSQDHLRGQGRDTIYF
TRBV24-1,CATSDGSSRYNEQFF